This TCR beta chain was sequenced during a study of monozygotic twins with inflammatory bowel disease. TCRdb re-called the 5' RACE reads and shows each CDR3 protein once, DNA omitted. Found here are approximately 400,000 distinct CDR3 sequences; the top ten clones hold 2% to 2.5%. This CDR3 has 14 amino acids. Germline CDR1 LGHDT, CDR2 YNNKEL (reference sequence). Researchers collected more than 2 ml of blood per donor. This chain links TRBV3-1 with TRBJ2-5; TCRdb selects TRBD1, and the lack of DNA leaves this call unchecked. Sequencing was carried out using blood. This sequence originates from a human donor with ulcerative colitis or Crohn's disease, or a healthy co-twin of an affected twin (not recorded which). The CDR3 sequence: CASSPPGGAETQYF.